The next 30 T cell receptor beta chains were all read from a single sample in a study of blood T cells in healthy people across ages. A J-beta primer mix and a sample-barcoded 5' primer were used in a second PCR of roughly 7 to 12 cycles. TCRdb re-derived calls from the 5' RACE reads in MiXCR, one entry per CDR3 protein. The repertoire consists of about 830,000 distinct CDR3 sequences, with less than 80% occurring once and the leading ten covering 28%. Specimen: blood. These TCRs come from a young man in good health.

V usage is TRBV20-1 and J usage is TRBJ1-6, with 7 bases that match TRBD1. Per germline, CDR1 DFQATT and CDR2 SNEGSKA (reference sequence). CDR3 size: 13 residues. Trimming removed 5 bases from V and 8 bases from J; junction bases left unmatched: 6. CDR3 DNA: TGCAGTGCTCTCCAGGGACAGTATTCACCCCTCCACTTT. It encodes CSALQGQYSPLHF.

The CDR3 DNA reads TGTGCCAGCAGCTTAGAGATTGGTAACACCATATATTTT. Its protein product is CASSLEIGNTIYF. The V gene is TRBV7-2, the J gene TRBJ1-3; D not certain. The V and J ends lost 1 base and 7 bases respectively, with 8 bases between them. The CDR3 is 13 residues long. From germline, CDR1 is SGHTA and CDR2 FQGNSA.

V usage is TRBV19 and J usage is TRBJ2-2, with TRBD2 matching over 8 bases. V gave up 7 bases and J gave up 7 bases; unmatched junction bases: 11. This CDR3 spans 15 amino acids. Looked up from germline, CDR1 is LNHDA and CDR2 is SQIVND (reference sequence). The CDR3 bases are TGTGCCAGTACCTCCCGGGGGGGGTCGAACGGGGAGCTGTTTTTT. Protein sequence: CASTSRGGSNGELFF.

This chain uses TRBV6-1 with TRBJ2-7, with no clear D. Germline V CDR1 and CDR2: MNHNS, SASEGT. Deletions cut 7 bases from V and 1 base from J, with 11 bases between. The CDR3 consists of 13 residues. This CDR3 reads CASTYTDSYEQYF. The CDR3 DNA follows: TGTGCCAGCACCTACACGGATTCCTACGAGCAGTACTTC.

The chain joins TRBV5-1 to TRBJ2-7; 7 bases match TRBD2. V lost 0 bases, J lost 2 bases, and 11 bases stayed unmatched. The CDR3 is made up of 17 amino acids. Germline assignment: CDR1 SGHRS and CDR2 YFSETQ. This chain's CDR3 is CASSLGRLSGVAYEQYF. The CDR3 bases are TGCGCCAGCAGCTTGGGGAGACTAAGCGGGGTTGCCTACGAGCAGTACTTC.

V is TRBV4-2 and J is TRBJ1-6, with D perhaps TRBD1 (6 bases). CDR3 length equals 16 residues. The V and J ends lost 3 bases and 6 bases respectively, with 15 bases between them. CDR1 and CDR2 from the germline V gene are LGHNA and YNFKEQ. The CDR3 DNA is TGTGCCAGCAGCCAGATCGGACAGTCCGGTAATTCACCCCTCCACTTT. Residues: CASSQIGQSGNSPLHF.

V gene TRBV3-1 combines with J gene TRBJ2-5; 9 bases are shared with TRBD2. J was trimmed by 0 bases and V by 8 bases; bases with no gene match: 4. The CDR3 totals 14 residues. Germline V gives CDR1 LGHDT, CDR2 YNNKEL (reference sequence). CDR3 in DNA: TGTGCCAGCCGACTAGCGGCGTACCAAGAGACCCAGTACTTC. It encodes CASRLAAYQETQYF.

This clonotype was picked up a small number of times. The chain links TRBV20-1 to TRBJ2-3; D unclear. The CDR3 is 13 amino acids. Germline V gene lookup returns CDR1 DFQATT and CDR2 SNEGSKA (reference sequence). With 5 bases removed from V and 8 bases from J, the gap between germline ends came to 17 bases. This CDR3 is CSAELTRGGTQYF. The DNA for the CDR3 is TGCAGTGCTGAACTGACTCGAGGTGGTACGCAGTATTTT.

The chain is built from TRBV12-3 or TRBV12-4 and TRBJ1-1; 7 positions agree with TRBD1. CDR3 length: 12 amino acids. V shed 6 bases and J 6 bases; nucleotides not matched to a gene: 4. CDR3: CASSRDRSEAFF. Here the CDR3 DNA reads TGTGCCAGCAGCCGGGACAGATCTGAAGCTTTCTTT.

This clonotype was found a few times. This rearrangement joins TRBV15 to TRBJ1-1; D may be TRBD1 (5 bases). V was trimmed by 0 bases and J by 4 bases, leaving 6 bases between them. CDR1 and CDR2 (germline): LNHNV, YYDKDF (reference sequence). This CDR3 spans 13 amino acids. The CDR3 protein is CATSRDRGTEAFF. The CDR3 DNA reads as TGTGCCACCAGCAGAGATAGGGGCACTGAAGCTTTCTTT. Supplemented by reference TRBV15 and TRBJ1-1, the full variable domain reads DAMVIQNPRYQVTQFGKPVTLSCSQTLNHNVMYWYQQKSSQAPKLLFHYYDKDFNNEADTPDNFQSRRPNTSFCFLDIRSPGLGDTAMYLCATSRDRGTEAFFGQGTRLTVV.

V is TRBV25-1 and J is TRBJ1-4; D unclear. The length of the CDR3 is 14 residues. Germline lookup yields CDR1 MGHDK and CDR2 SYGVNS. Trimming shortened V by 2 bases and J by 3 bases, and 7 bases separated the two germline ends. CDR3 region: CASSEGVPNEKLFF. CDR3 DNA sequence: TGTGCCAGCAGTGAAGGAGTCCCTAATGAAAAACTGTTTTTT.

V and J are TRBV24-1 and TRBJ1-2; perhaps TRBD1 as D (6 bases). The V end was cut by 5 bases, the J end by 0 bases, with 15 bases between. Germline CDR1 reads KGHDR; CDR2 reads SFDVKD. CDR3 length: 16 amino acids. As DNA, the CDR3 is TGTGCCACCAGTGGCTTAGGACAGTCTTCTAACTATGGCTACACCTTC. Its translation: CATSGLGQSSNYGYTF.

This clonotype was observed a few times. The CDR3 sequence: CATSDPTGDAKNIQYF. The DNA of the CDR3 is TGTGCCACCAGTGACCCGACAGGGGATGCCAAAAACATTCAGTACTTC. The J gene is TRBJ2-4, the V gene TRBV24-1; 8 nucleotides line up with TRBD1. Per germline, CDR1 KGHDR and CDR2 SFDVKD. After removal of 4 bases from V and 1 base from J, the junction contained 5 bases not matched to a gene. This CDR3 is 16 amino acids long.

This chain uses TRBV7-2 with TRBJ1-1; TRBD1 might be the D (6 bases). CDR1 and CDR2 from the germline V gene are SGHTA and FQGNSA. V gave up 5 bases and J gave up 2 bases, with 15 bases separating them. CDR3 length equals 15 residues. The CDR3 here is CASSIKTGGNTEAFF. CDR3 nucleotide sequence: TGTGCCAGCAGCATCAAGACAGGAGGAAACACTGAAGCTTTCTTT.

The chain uses TRBV9 and TRBJ2-7, with 10 bases aligning to TRBD1. Looked up from germline, CDR1 is SGDLS and CDR2 is YYNGEE. Trimming cost V 4 bases and J 2 bases; bases outside gene matches: 9. The CDR3 spans 16 residues. CDR3 nucleotide sequence: TGTGCCAGCAGCCAAAGACCGGGACAGGGGACCTACGAGCAGTACTTC. Protein sequence: CASSQRPGQGTYEQYF.

The V gene is TRBV4-1, the J gene TRBJ2-7, with TRBD2 matching 9 bases. The CDR3 totals 16 residues. Losses at the gene ends were 0 bases for V and 2 bases for J; bases not matched to a gene: 5. Germline assignment: CDR1 MGHRA and CDR2 YSYEKL. CDR3 in DNA: TGCGCCAGCAGCCAAGATGCTAGCGGGGCAACCTACGAGCAGTACTTC. Translating gives CASSQDASGATYEQYF.

The chain employs TRBV5-6 and TRBJ2-6; D ambiguous. V was cut by 4 bases and J by 0 bases, with 11 bases left in between. CDR1 SGHDT and CDR2 YYEEEE come from the germline V gene. The CDR3 has 16 amino acids. The CDR3 DNA follows: TGTGCCAGCAGCCTGGGTGAGATCTCTGGGGCCAACGTCCTGACTTTC. Translation gives CASSLGEISGANVLTF.

This clonotype occurred once. The chain links TRBV9 to TRBJ2-3; 16 bases align to TRBD2. Trimming cost V 4 bases and J 2 bases; bases outside gene matches: 7. Germline V gives CDR1 SGDLS, CDR2 YYNGEE. The CDR3 contains 18 residues. The DNA of the CDR3 is TGTGCCAGCAGCCCTGGGACTAGCGGGGGGGAGGACACAGATACGCAGTATTTT. Its protein product is CASSPGTSGGEDTDTQYF.

The chain has TRBV20-1 and TRBJ2-1, with D maybe TRBD2 (5 bases). CDR3 length: 16 amino acids. CDR1 and CDR2 (germline): DFQATT, SNEGSKA (reference sequence). V gave up 1 base and J gave up 3 bases, with 16 bases separating them. The CDR3 protein is CSARGTPGLHYNEQFF. CDR3 nucleotide sequence: TGCAGTGCTAGAGGGACCCCTGGACTGCACTACAATGAGCAGTTCTTC.

This clonotype is a singleton in its sample. This chain connects TRBV20-1 to TRBJ1-1; D is uncertain. Per the germline V gene, CDR1 is DFQATT and CDR2 is SNEGSKA (reference sequence). The CDR3 runs 14 residues. Between the trimmed V and J ends, which lost 0 bases and 1 base, there was a span of 9 bases. As DNA, the CDR3 is TGCAGTGCTAGAGATCCGCGGGGGAACACTGAAGCTTTCTTT. This gives the protein CSARDPRGNTEAFF.

The count of this clonotype is one. The chain couples TRBV25-1 to TRBJ1-2, with D uncertain. There are 14 residues in the CDR3. CDR1 is MGHDK, CDR2 SYGVNS, per germline. Trimming took off 4 bases at V and 8 bases at J, with 17 bases between the two ends. In nucleotides, the CDR3 is TGTGCCAGCAGTGCGTTTAGGAGCGGAGGCGGCTACACCTTC. Translation: CASSAFRSGGGYTF.

The rearrangement links TRBV6-5 to TRBJ2-4; D is tentatively TRBD1 or TRBD2 (5 bases each). V gave up 0 bases and J gave up 1 base, with 13 bases separating them. This CDR3 comprises 17 residues. In germline, CDR1 is MNHEY, CDR2 SVGAGI. CDR3 loop: CASSYSSGSGAKNIQYF. The CDR3 DNA follows: TGTGCCAGCAGTTACTCGTCAGGGAGTGGGGCCAAAAACATTCAGTACTTC.

V is TRBV11-2 and J is TRBJ2-3; the D gene is possibly TRBD2 (7 bases). CDR1 SGHAT and CDR2 FQNNGV come from the germline V gene. CDR3 size: 15 residues. Trimming took 10 bases from V and 2 from J, leaving 19 bases between them. The CDR3 coding sequence is TGTGCCACCCAAGGGGGGGTTCCCATCACAGATACGCAGTATTTT. Encoded protein: CATQGGVPITDTQYF. The whole variable domain, filled in from reference TRBV11-2 and TRBJ2-3, reads EAGVAQSPRYKIIEKRQSVAFWCNPISGHATLYWYQQILGQGPKLLIQFQNNGVVDDSQLPKDRFSAERLKGVDSTLKIQPAKLEDSAVYLCATQGGVPITDTQYFGPGTRLTVL.

The chain combines TRBV12-3 or TRBV12-4 with TRBJ1-2; D ambiguous. V was pared by 3 bases and J by 4 bases, with 12 bases between. This CDR3 contains 14 residues. As DNA, the CDR3 is TGTGCCAGCAGTTTTACCCAAAACGCCTATGGCTACACCTTC. Translating gives CASSFTQNAYGYTF.

In this sample, this clonotype turned up many times. Compared with germline, one end of the junction differs, possibly owing to a read error. J is TRBJ2-1 and V is TRBV4-3; 7 bases match TRBD1. The CDR3 covers 12 residues. The germline gives CDR1 LGHNA, CDR2 YSLEER. CDR3 sequence (DNA): TGTGCCAGCAGCCAGGGGGACAATGAGCAGTTCTTC. Residues: CASSQGDNEQFF.

The rearrangement links TRBV10-3 to TRBJ1-2; TRBD1 matches 11 bases. V lost 6 bases and J lost 4; bases outside the gene matches: 4. The CDR3 has 14 amino acids. The germline V gene encodes CDR1 ENHRY and CDR2 SYGVKD. CDR3 region: CAISGQGACYGYTF. In DNA form, the CDR3 reads TGTGCCATCAGCGGACAGGGGGCGTGCTATGGCTACACCTTC.

CDR3 residues: CASGRRRGGQETQYF. In DNA form, the CDR3 reads TGCGCCAGCGGGCGTCGGCGGGGGGGCCAAGAGACCCAGTACTTC. The V and J genes are TRBV5-1 and TRBJ2-5; TRBD2 agrees at 9 bases. V lost 7 bases and J lost 1; bases outside the gene matches: 8. The germline V gene encodes CDR1 SGHRS and CDR2 YFSETQ. CDR3 length equals 15 residues.

This chain joins TRBV3-1 and TRBJ2-7, with a possible D match to TRBD1 (5 bases). Trimming cost V 1 base and J 7 bases, with 8 bases left between them. The CDR3 runs to 12 residues. Germline V gene sequence: CDR1 LGHDT, CDR2 YNNKEL (reference sequence). DNA for the CDR3: TGTGCCAGCAGCCAAGCTGACAGAGAGCAGTACTTC. This encodes CASSQADREQYF.

The V and J genes are TRBV28 and TRBJ2-7; unclear D gene. Germline V lookup: CDR1 MDHEN, CDR2 SYDVKM. Trimming took off 8 bases at V and 3 bases at J, with 8 bases between the two ends. CDR3 size: 11 residues. The CDR3 reads CASLQNYEQYF. CDR3 DNA sequence: TGTGCCAGCTTACAGAACTACGAGCAGTACTTC. Using reference TRBV28 and TRBJ2-7 for the parts outside the CDR3, the full variable domain is DVKVTQSSRYLVKRTGEKVFLECVQDMDHENMFWYRQDPGLGLRLIYFSYDVKMKEKGDIPEGYSVSREKKERFSLILESASTNQTSMYLCASLQNYEQYFGPGTRLTVT.

The chain has TRBV28 and TRBJ2-4; D is perhaps TRBD1 (6 bases). The germline CDR1 and CDR2 sequences are MDHEN and SYDVKM. CDR3 length: 15 residues. V was trimmed by 9 bases and J by 0 bases, leaving 15 bases between them. The CDR3 reads CASRLQGLAKNIQYF. CDR3 bases: TGTGCCAGTCGACTACAGGGCCTAGCCAAAAACATTCAGTACTTC.